This TCR beta chain was profiled in a study of regulatory T cells in long-lasting Graves disease. The time point: newly diagnosed GD, antithyroid drugs for less than 3 months. The authors made the TCR library using RNA they extracted from PBMCs. For TCR beta, libraries came from iRepertoire HTBI primers and Arm-PCR of CDR3 regions. TCRdb reprocessed the multiplex PCR reads with MiXCR, giving one entry per CDR3 protein. The sample includes 400,000 to 450,000 distinct CDR3 sequences, 14% to 15% of them seen just once. Trimming removed 2 bases from V and 7 bases from J; junction bases left unmatched: 5. The CDR3 length is 13 residues. CDR1 is WNHNN, CDR2 SYGVQD, per germline (reference sequence). The same data also went into a second study, on T cells in Graves' hyperthyroidism and ophthalmopathy.

This sequence originates from a woman aged 25 to 39 with Graves disease. This chain uses TRBV10-1 with TRBJ2-7; 7 bases line up with TRBD1. Sequencing used peripheral blood mononuclear cells (PBMCs), obtained at new diagnosis, from a patient treated with antithyroid drugs. The CDR3 coding sequence is TGCGCCAGCAGTGAGCCGACAGGGAATGAGCAGTACTTC. Translating gives CASSEPTGNEQYF.